This TCR beta chain was sequenced in a study of blood T cell repertoires in COVID-19. Study-wide context: Spain, Italy and the United States supplied samples that represented acute and convalescent COVID-19. PBMCs, B-cell-depleted T cells, or T cells provided the cDNA or gDNA that made up the material.

Deletions cut 4 bases from V and 5 bases from J, with 11 bases between. CDR3 length: 14 amino acids. Per germline, CDR1 KGHDR and CDR2 SFDVKD. Authors' analysis steps: Estimated nucleated cell counts came from reference gene primer amplification. Only in-frame clones appear in the TCRdb table, and some are missing; sequencing was by immunoSEQ multiplex PCR. The V and J calls and the clone size are those of that table, but D and trimming were determined from the DNA. In the table there are around 26,000 clones, about 92% of which are singletons. Sample: peripheral blood. This clonotype was sampled from a human donor in a cohort sampled during active COVID-19. The V gene is TRBV24-1, the J gene TRBJ2-1; no clear D gene. In DNA form, the CDR3 reads TGTGCCACCAGTGACGGCCGGGTCCACAATGAGCAGTTCTTC. This sequence encodes CATSDGRVHNEQFF.